One and the same sample provided the 16 T cell receptor beta chains below, sequenced in a study of blood T cell repertoires in COVID-19. TCRdb keeps only in-frame clones here, not all; method: immunoSEQ multiplex PCR. Seen here are roughly 140,000 clones, 88% observed once, and the top ten hold about 10%. Sequenced input: peripheral blood. The receptors were sampled from a man aged 50 to 60 with active or convalescent COVID-19.

The CDR3 nucleotides read TGTGCCAGCAGCCCCCGGTCCAGCGGAAAGGCCCACGAGCAGTACTTC. Protein product: CASSPRSSGKAHEQYF. The chain joins TRBV9 to TRBJ2-7; perhaps TRBD2 as D (5 bases). There are 16 residues in the CDR3. The germline V gene encodes CDR1 SGDLS and CDR2 YYNGEE. Trimming removed 4 bases from V and 5 bases from J, with 22 bases in between.

The CDR3 region is CASSLGPTGEHGYTF. The CDR3, as DNA: TGTGCCAGCAGCTTAGGACCGACAGGGGAGCATGGCTACACCTTC. V gene TRBV11-2 combines with J gene TRBJ1-2, with TRBD1 identical over 8 bases. V dropped 1 base and J dropped 6; count of bases not matched to a gene: 7. Germline V gene data show CDR1 as SGHAT and CDR2 as FQNNGV. This CDR3 spans 15 amino acids.

This rearrangement joins TRBV7-2 to TRBJ2-4, with a tentative D call TRBD1 (5 bases). This CDR3 has 17 amino acids. With 2 bases removed from V and 0 bases from J, the gap between germline ends came to 14 bases. Germline V gene data show CDR1 as SGHTA and CDR2 as FQGNSA. CDR3 sequence reads: CASSLKAGNIAKNIQYF. In nucleotides, the CDR3 is TGTGCCAGCAGCTTAAAGGCAGGGAATATAGCCAAAAACATTCAGTACTTC.

This rearrangement joins TRBV6-1 to TRBJ1-2; D is uncertain. From germline, CDR1 is MNHNS and CDR2 SASEGT. The CDR3 has 13 residues. V lost 2 bases and J 2 bases, leaving 6 bases between the germline ends. DNA for the CDR3: TGTGCCAGCAGTGAACGGGAAAACTATGGCTACACCTTC. This gives the protein CASSERENYGYTF.

The chain is built from TRBV6-6 and TRBJ1-1; unclear D gene. V lost 8 bases, J lost 7 bases, and 14 bases lay in between. The germline gives CDR1 MNHNY, CDR2 SVGAGI (reference sequence). The CDR3 is 12 amino acids. The DNA for the CDR3 is TGTGCCAGCCTCCGAGGGCGGATTGAAGCTTTCTTT. As protein: CASLRGRIEAFF.

The chain is built from TRBV7-9 and TRBJ1-1; 8 bases match TRBD1. V lost 5 bases and J lost 2; bases outside the gene matches: 10. CDR1 and CDR2 (germline): SEHNR, FQNEAQ (reference sequence). CDR3 size: 16 residues. The CDR3 bases are TGTGCCAGCAGCCCATCGACAGGGGCCCTTAACACTGAAGCTTTCTTT. Residues: CASSPSTGALNTEAFF.

The chain has TRBV7-9 and TRBJ2-3; 11 bases are a match to TRBD2. V lost 4 bases to trimming and J lost 0 bases; unmatched junction nucleotides: 12. CDR3 length equals 19 residues. Per the germline V gene, CDR1 is SEHNR and CDR2 is FQNEAQ (reference sequence). In DNA form, the CDR3 reads TGTGCCAGCAGCTCCCTAACTAGCGGGAGAGTGATTAGCACAGATACGCAGTATTTT. Its protein is CASSSLTSGRVISTDTQYF.

V usage is TRBV25-1 and J usage is TRBJ1-1, with 7 nucleotides matching TRBD1. After removal of 10 bases from V and 1 base from J, the junction contained 9 bases not matched to a gene. The CDR3 has 14 amino acids. From germline, CDR1 is MGHDK and CDR2 SYGVNS. The chain's CDR3 is CATRSGTANTEAFF. CDR3 sequence (DNA): TGTGCCACCCGGTCCGGGACAGCGAACACTGAAGCTTTCTTT. Filled out from reference TRBV25-1 and TRBJ1-1, the complete variable domain reads EADIYQTPRYLVIGTGKKITLECSQTMGHDKMYWYQQDPGMELHLIHYSYGVNSTEKGDLSSESTVSRIRTEHFPLTLESARPSHTSQYLCATRSGTANTEAFFGQGTRLTVV.

This clone was picked up a small number of times. V usage is TRBV19 and J usage is TRBJ1-5; perhaps TRBD1 as D (6 bases). The germline CDR1 and CDR2 sequences are LNHDA and SQIVND (reference sequence). V gave up 5 bases and J gave up 5 bases, with 10 bases separating them. The length of the CDR3 is 13 residues. In DNA form, the CDR3 reads TGTGCCAGTAGTTCTCGACAGGATCAGCCCCAGCATTTT. As protein: CASSSRQDQPQHF.

The J gene is TRBJ2-3, the V gene TRBV4-3; D might be TRBD2 (6 bases). The V gene's germline CDR1 is LGHNA and CDR2 YSLEER. With 0 bases removed from V and 0 bases from J, the gap between germline ends came to 13 bases. This CDR3 contains 17 residues. Written as DNA, the CDR3 is TGCGCCAGCAGCCAAGAGGGGTCCAGCGGGAGCACAGATACGCAGTATTTT. It specifies CASSQEGSSGSTDTQYF.

This rearrangement joins TRBV29-1 to TRBJ1-1; 9 bases map to TRBD1. This CDR3 spans 14 amino acids. Germline-derived CDR1 and CDR2 are SQVTM and ANQGSEA. J was trimmed by 4 bases and V by 7 bases; bases with no gene match: 10. The CDR3 protein is CSATLGTGSTEAFF. CDR3 bases: TGCAGCGCGACACTCGGGACAGGGTCCACTGAAGCTTTCTTT.

The chain carries TRBV4-1 and TRBJ1-5, with a tentative D call TRBD1 (6 bases). Germline V CDR1 and CDR2: MGHRA, YSYEKL. The CDR3 contains 17 residues. The V and J ends lost 3 bases and 2 bases respectively, with 17 bases between them. The CDR3 DNA follows: TGCGCCAGCAGCCAGCGGGGGGGCACAAAGGGCAATCAGCCCCAGCATTTT. Residues: CASSQRGGTKGNQPQHF.

The rearrangement links TRBV28 to TRBJ1-2, with TRBD1 matching 7 bases. Germline V gene lookup returns CDR1 MDHEN and CDR2 SYDVKM. Trimming at V came to 6 bases and at J to 7 bases, leaving 8 bases not matched to a gene. CDR3 size: 13 residues. CDR3 region: CASSSPTGTGYTF. CDR3 in DNA: TGTGCCAGCAGCTCCCCGACAGGGACTGGCTACACCTTC.

A note on this clone: Sequence at one end of the junction differs from germline and may be a read error. The chain links TRBV7-7 to TRBJ2-5; no reliable D call. The germline V gene has CDR1 SSHAT and CDR2 FNYEAQ (reference sequence). The CDR3 totals 15 residues. The chain's CDR3 is CASSLTTLAQETQYF. The CDR3 nucleotides read TGTGCTAGCAGCTTAACTACTCTGGCTCAAGAGACCCAGTACTTC.

This chain links TRBV2 with TRBJ1-4, with TRBD1 matching over 7 bases. The V segment lost 4 bases and the J segment 3 bases; nucleotides outside the gene matches: 11. CDR1 and CDR2 from the germline V gene are SNHLY and FYNNEI. This CDR3 is 17 amino acids long. The CDR3 sequence is CASSGTGLLAANEKLFF. The CDR3 DNA reads TGTGCCAGCAGTGGGACAGGACTCCTAGCAGCTAATGAAAAACTGTTTTTT. The variable domain in full, with the rest retrieved from reference TRBV2 and TRBJ1-4, is EPEVTQTPSHQVTQMGQEVILRCVPISNHLYFYWYRQILGQKVEFLVSFYNNEISEKSEIFDDQFSVERPDGSNFTLKIRSTKLEDSAMYFCASSGTGLLAANEKLFFGSGTQLSVL.

The chain recombines TRBV28 with TRBJ2-1; 9 bases fit TRBD2. J gave up 4 bases and V 6 bases, and 7 bases lay outside the gene matches. This CDR3 is built from 15 residues. Germline V lookup: CDR1 MDHEN, CDR2 SYDVKM. The CDR3 spells CASRIAGVVYNEQFF. As DNA, the CDR3 is TGTGCCAGCAGAATAGCGGGAGTCGTTTACAATGAGCAGTTCTTC.